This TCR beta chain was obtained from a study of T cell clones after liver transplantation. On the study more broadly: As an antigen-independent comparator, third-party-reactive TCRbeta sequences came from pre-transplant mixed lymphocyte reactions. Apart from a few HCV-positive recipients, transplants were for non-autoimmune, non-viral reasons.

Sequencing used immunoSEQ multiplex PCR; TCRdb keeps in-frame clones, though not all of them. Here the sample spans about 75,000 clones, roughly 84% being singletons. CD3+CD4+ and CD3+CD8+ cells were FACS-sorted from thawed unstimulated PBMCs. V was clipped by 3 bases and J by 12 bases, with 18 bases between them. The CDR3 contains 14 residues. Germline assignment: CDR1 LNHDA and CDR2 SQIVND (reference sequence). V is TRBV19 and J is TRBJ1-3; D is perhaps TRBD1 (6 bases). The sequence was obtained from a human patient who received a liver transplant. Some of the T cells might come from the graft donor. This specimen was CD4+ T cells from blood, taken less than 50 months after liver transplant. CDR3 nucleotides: TGTGCCAGTAGTATTGGGACACCTGGAAAGGGCATATATTTT. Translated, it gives CASSIGTPGKGIYF.